The rows below give T cell receptor beta chains drawn from one sample of a study of CD8 T cells in ankylosing spondylitis. TCRdb itself ran the 5' RACE reads through MiXCR, one entry per CDR3 protein. The sample carries about 160,000 distinct CDR3 sequences, 9.8% recorded once. Material: blood, either unsorted or a sorted T cell fraction (not recorded which). The receptors here all came from a female donor with ankylosing spondylitis or in good health (not recorded which). Both conserved end residues are part of each CDR3. The D gene is left open where the match is weak. Clone size is given for some rows only: seen once, a few or many times, or a class if the clone is expanded.

few TRBJ2-2 TRBV4-1 NA CASSLPPAETNTGELFF TGCGCCAGCAGCCTCCCACCCGCAGAAACTAACACCGGGGAGCTGTTTTTT
NA TRBJ1-2 TRBV11-1 NA CASSLGTEARYYGYTF TGTGCCAGCAGCTTAGGAACAGAAGCTCGTTACTATGGCTACACCTTC
many TRBJ1-1 TRBV20-1 TRBD1 CSARDHRGTEAFF TGCAGTGCTAGAGATCACAGGGGCACTGAAGCTTTCTTT
NA TRBJ2-7 TRBV9 NA CASSTGQPYEQYF TGTGCCAGCAGCACCGGACAGCCCTACGAGCAGTACTTC
NA TRBJ1-5 TRBV19 NA CASSIPAAVGQPQHF TGTGCCAGTAGTATCCCGGCCGCGGTTGGTCAGCCCCAGCATTTT
NA TRBJ2-5 TRBV24-1 TRBD2 CATSDGGLAGGKETQYF TGTGCCACCAGTGACGGGGGACTAGCGGGCGGAAAGGAGACCCAGTACTTC
many TRBJ2-1 TRBV7-9 NA CASSPPRRTYNEQFF TGTGCCAGCAGCCCTCCCAGACGGACCTACAATGAGCAGTTCTTC
many TRBJ2-4 TRBV4-3 NA CASSQDKRKGQNIQYF TGCGCCAGCAGCCAAGATAAAAGGAAGGGCCAAAACATTCAGTACTTC
NA TRBJ2-7 TRBV7-9 NA CASSLEGVYEQYF TGTGCCAGCAGCTTAGAAGGGGTCTACGAGCAGTACTTC
many TRBJ2-3 TRBV12-3/TRBV12-4 TRBD2 CASSFQRERADTQYF TGTGCCAGCAGTTTCCAGCGGGAGAGGGCAGATACGCAGTATTTT
NA TRBJ2-5 TRBV10-2 TRBD2 CASSVAGGKETQYF TGCGCCAGCAGTGTTGCGGGGGGAAAAGAGACCCAGTACTTC
few TRBJ2-1 TRBV7-8 NA CASSPQPEEQFF TGTGCCAGCAGCCCCCAGCCGGAGGAGCAGTTCTTC
NA TRBJ1-2 TRBV9 TRBD1 CASSPGQGDYTF TGTGCCAGCAGCCCTGGACAGGGGGACTACACCTTC
NA TRBJ2-1 TRBV7-2 TRBD2 CASSRGLAGVNEQFF TGTGCCAGCAGCCGGGGACTAGCGGGAGTGAATGAGCAGTTCTTC
few TRBJ1-1 TRBV10-3 NA CAIATSAAGVDTEAFF TGTGCCATCGCTACGTCTGCGGCGGGGGTGGACACTGAAGCTTTCTTT
few TRBJ1-5 TRBV12-3/TRBV12-4 NA CASSSGHRDQPQHF TGTGCCAGCAGTTCCGGGCATCGAGATCAGCCCCAGCATTTT
NA TRBJ2-7 TRBV29-1 NA CSVETDSDHSYEQYF TGCAGCGTTGAAACCGACAGTGACCATTCCTACGAGCAGTACTTC
few TRBJ2-7 TRBV9 NA CASSAQGPGHEQYF TGTGCCAGCAGCGCACAGGGTCCCGGCCACGAGCAGTACTTC
few TRBJ2-2 TRBV7-6 NA CASSFSGITGELFF TGTGCCAGCAGCTTTTCGGGGATCACCGGGGAGCTGTTTTTT
NA TRBJ1-5 TRBV7-2 NA CASSLVIPNTPNQPQHF TGTGCCAGCAGCTTAGTAATCCCAAATACCCCAAATCAGCCCCAGCATTTT
NA TRBJ2-7 TRBV9 NA CASSVVGEGYEQYF TGTGCCAGCAGCGTAGTCGGAGAGGGCTACGAGCAGTACTTC
few TRBJ2-7 TRBV6-2/TRBV6-3 TRBD2 CASTHLGLAGNEQYF TGTGCCAGCACCCACCTGGGACTAGCGGGAAACGAGCAGTACTTC
few TRBJ2-1 TRBV9 NA CASSVGVGSGGEQFF TGTGCCAGCAGCGTAGGGGTAGGAAGTGGGGGTGAGCAGTTCTTC
many TRBJ2-5 TRBV4-3 TRBD2 CASSQELGVGGETQYF TGCGCCAGCAGCCAAGAGCTTGGAGTGGGAGGGGAGACCCAGTACTTC
many TRBJ1-5 TRBV12-3/TRBV12-4 NA CASSPPAAGGQPQHF TGTGCCAGCAGTCCCCCGGCAGCCGGGGGGCAGCCCCAGCATTTT
NA TRBJ2-1 TRBV15 NA CATSRAGFNEQFF TGTGCCACCAGCAGAGCAGGGTTCAATGAGCAGTTCTTC
few TRBJ2-1 TRBV5-1 TRBD2 CASSPGLAGGGNEQFF TGCGCCAGCAGCCCGGGACTAGCGGGAGGTGGGAATGAGCAGTTCTTC
NA TRBJ2-1 TRBV27 NA CASSQAPDSSYNEQFF TGTGCCAGCAGCCAAGCTCCGGACAGCTCCTACAATGAGCAGTTCTTC
NA TRBJ2-5 TRBV19 NA CASSIDARRVQPNETQYF TGTGCCAGTAGTATAGACGCAAGGAGGGTCCAACCCAATGAGACCCAGTACTTC
many TRBJ2-7 TRBV4-3 NA CASSQDSDYEQYF TGCGCCAGCAGCCAAGACTCTGACTACGAGCAGTACTTC
few TRBJ1-1 TRBV4-3 NA CASSQGPGTASNTEAFF TGCGCCAGCAGCCAAGGTCCCGGGACGGCAAGTAACACTGAAGCTTTCTTT
few TRBJ2-3 TRBV20-1 NA CSARGKFSTDTQYF TGCAGTGCTAGAGGAAAATTTAGCACAGATACGCAGTATTTT
few TRBJ2-5 TRBV7-9 NA CASSFRQAFRETQYF TGTGCCAGCAGCTTCCGGCAAGCCTTCCGAGAGACCCAGTACTTC
NA TRBJ2-1 TRBV11-1 TRBD2 CASSPRGLAGGITYNEQFF TGTGCCAGCAGCCCCCGGGGACTAGCGGGAGGCATAACCTACAATGAGCAGTTCTTC
few TRBJ2-3 TRBV6-1 NA CASYLDLTDTQYF TGTGCCAGCTACCTAGATCTCACAGATACGCAGTATTTT
few TRBJ2-1 TRBV20-1 TRBD2 CSASQGVAGNNEQFF TGCAGTGCTAGTCAGGGTGTAGCGGGAAACAATGAGCAGTTCTTC
few TRBJ2-2 TRBV24-1 NA CATSDLLPGKGSSATGELFF TGTGCCACCAGTGATTTGCTCCCAGGGAAAGGTTCTTCGGCCACCGGGGAGCTGTTTTTT
few TRBJ1-2 TRBV20-1 NA CSARGYTF TGCAGTGCTAGGGGCTACACCTTC
NA TRBJ2-6 TRBV28 NA CASRGGSVLTF TGTGCCAGCAGGGGAGGAAGCGTCCTGACTTTC
few TRBJ2-7 TRBV28 NA CASSLLQIISYEQYF TGTGCCAGCAGTTTATTACAGATTATTTCCTACGAGCAGTACTTC
NA TRBJ2-1 TRBV7-6 TRBD2 CASSPPGLAGGPYNEQFF TGTGCCAGCAGCCCACCGGGACTAGCGGGAGGGCCCTACAATGAGCAGTTCTTC